This T cell receptor beta chain comes out of a study of blood T cell repertoires in COVID-19. CDR1 and CDR2 (germline): SQVTM, ANQGSEA. Unmatched junction bases numbered 4, after V lost 8 bases and J lost 1 base. CDR3 length: 12 amino acids. In the original processing: Scientists estimated how many nucleated cells there were by amplifying reference gene primers. The data were produced by immunoSEQ multiplex PCR, yet TCRdb's version contains in-frame clones alone and is incomplete. The V and J calls and clone size are taken from that table; D and trimming were inferred from the DNA. The profile shows tens of thousands of clones, about 87% of them singletons.

This TCR was recovered from a human donor in a cohort sampled during active COVID-19. The rearrangement uses TRBV29-1 and TRBJ2-5, with TRBD2 matching 7 bases. Input material: peripheral blood. The CDR3 reads CSIREAQETQYF. DNA of the CDR3: TGCAGCATCCGGGAGGCCCAAGAGACCCAGTACTTC.